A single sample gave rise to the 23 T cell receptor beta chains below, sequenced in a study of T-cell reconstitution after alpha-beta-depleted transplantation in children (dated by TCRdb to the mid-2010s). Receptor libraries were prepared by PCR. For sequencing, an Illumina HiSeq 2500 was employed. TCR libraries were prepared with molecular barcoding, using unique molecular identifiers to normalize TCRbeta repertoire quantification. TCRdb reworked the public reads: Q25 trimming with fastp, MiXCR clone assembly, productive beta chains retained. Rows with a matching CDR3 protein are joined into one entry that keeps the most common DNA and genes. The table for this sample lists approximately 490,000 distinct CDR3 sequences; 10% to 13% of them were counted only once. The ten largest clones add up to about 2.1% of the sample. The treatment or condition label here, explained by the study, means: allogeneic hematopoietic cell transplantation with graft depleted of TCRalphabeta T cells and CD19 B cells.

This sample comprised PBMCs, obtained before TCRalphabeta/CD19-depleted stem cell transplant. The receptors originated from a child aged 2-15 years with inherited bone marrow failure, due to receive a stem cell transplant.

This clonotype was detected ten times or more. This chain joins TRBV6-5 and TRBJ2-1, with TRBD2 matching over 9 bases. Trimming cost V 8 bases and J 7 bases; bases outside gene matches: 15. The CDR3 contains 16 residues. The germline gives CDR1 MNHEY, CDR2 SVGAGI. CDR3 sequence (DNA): TGTGCCAGCCGAACCTCTCTCTGGCGGGAGGGTAATGAGCAGTTCTTC. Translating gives CASRTSLWREGNEQFF.

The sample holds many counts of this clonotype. CDR3 DNA: TGTGCCAGCAGCCTAGGACAGGGTAATGAAAAACTGTTTTTT. Protein: CASSLGQGNEKLFF. The genes are TRBV7-2 and TRBJ1-4; the match to TRBD1 covers 8 bases. CDR1 SGHTA and CDR2 FQGNSA come from the germline V gene. The CDR3 is 14 residues long. The junction had 3 bases not matched to a gene; V was cut back by 5 bases and J by 4 bases.

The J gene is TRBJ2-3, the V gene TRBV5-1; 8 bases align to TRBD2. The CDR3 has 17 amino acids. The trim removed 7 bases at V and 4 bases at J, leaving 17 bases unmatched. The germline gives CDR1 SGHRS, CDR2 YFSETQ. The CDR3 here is CASRADIAGRGADTQYF. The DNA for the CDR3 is TGCGCCAGCCGTGCCGACATAGCGGGAAGGGGCGCAGATACGCAGTATTTT. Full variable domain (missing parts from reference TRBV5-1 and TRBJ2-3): KAGVTQTPRYLIKTRGQQVTLSCSPISGHRSVSWYQQTPGQGLQFLFEYFSETQRNKGNFPGRFSGRQFSNSRSEMNVSTLELGDSALYLCASRADIAGRGADTQYFGPGTRLTVL.

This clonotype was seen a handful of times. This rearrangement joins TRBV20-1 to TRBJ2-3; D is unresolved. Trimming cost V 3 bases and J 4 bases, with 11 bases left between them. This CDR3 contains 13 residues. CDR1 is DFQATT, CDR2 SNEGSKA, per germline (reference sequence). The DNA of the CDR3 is TGCAGTGCTAGTCTAGGAGTGGCAGATACGCAGTATTTT. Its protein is CSASLGVADTQYF.

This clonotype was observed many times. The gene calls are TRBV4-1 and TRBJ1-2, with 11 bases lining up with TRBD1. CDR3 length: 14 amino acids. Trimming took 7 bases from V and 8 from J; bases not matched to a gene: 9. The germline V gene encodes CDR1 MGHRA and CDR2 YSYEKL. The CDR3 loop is CASTPGQGAGGYTF. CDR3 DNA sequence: TGCGCCAGCACCCCTGGACAGGGGGCAGGAGGCTACACCTTC.

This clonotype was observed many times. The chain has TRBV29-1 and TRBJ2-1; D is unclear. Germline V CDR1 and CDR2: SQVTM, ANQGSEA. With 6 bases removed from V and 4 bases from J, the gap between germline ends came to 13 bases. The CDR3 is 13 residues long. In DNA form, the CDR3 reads TGCAGCGTGGAAACAGAATCTTACAATGAGCAGTTCTTC. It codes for CSVETESYNEQFF.

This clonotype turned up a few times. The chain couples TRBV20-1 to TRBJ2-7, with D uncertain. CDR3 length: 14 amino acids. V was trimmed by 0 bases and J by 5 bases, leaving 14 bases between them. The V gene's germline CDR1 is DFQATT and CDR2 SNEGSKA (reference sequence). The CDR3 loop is CSARDPRSSDEQYF. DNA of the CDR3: TGCAGTGCTAGAGATCCACGGAGCTCGGACGAGCAGTACTTC.

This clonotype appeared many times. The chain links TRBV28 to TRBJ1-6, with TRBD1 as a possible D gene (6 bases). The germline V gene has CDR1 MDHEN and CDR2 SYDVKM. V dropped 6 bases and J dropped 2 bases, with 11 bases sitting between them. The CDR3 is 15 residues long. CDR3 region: CASRTGDTYNSPLHF. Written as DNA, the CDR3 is TGTGCCAGCAGGACGGGGGACACCTATAATTCACCCCTCCACTTT.

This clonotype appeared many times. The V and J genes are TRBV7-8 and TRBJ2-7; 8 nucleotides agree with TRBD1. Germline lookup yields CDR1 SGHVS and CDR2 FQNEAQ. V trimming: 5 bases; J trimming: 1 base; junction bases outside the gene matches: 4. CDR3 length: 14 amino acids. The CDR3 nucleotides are TGTGCCAGCAGCACTTGGACAGGGTCCTACGAGCAGTACTTC. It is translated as CASSTWTGSYEQYF.

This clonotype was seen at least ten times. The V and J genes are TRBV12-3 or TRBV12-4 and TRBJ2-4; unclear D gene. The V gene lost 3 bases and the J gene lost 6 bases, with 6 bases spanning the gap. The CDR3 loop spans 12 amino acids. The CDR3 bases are TGTGCCAGCAGTTTCGACGGAAACATTCAGTACTTC. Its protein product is CASSFDGNIQYF.

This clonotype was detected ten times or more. The CDR3 sequence: CSAGTGQWVQYF. In DNA form, the CDR3 reads TGCAGCGCCGGGACAGGGCAATGGGTGCAGTACTTC. The chain is built from TRBV29-1 and TRBJ2-7, with 9 bases fitting TRBD1. The CDR3 sequence is 12 residues long. Trimming removed 7 bases from V and 9 bases from J; junction bases left unmatched: 10. From germline, CDR1 is SQVTM and CDR2 ANQGSEA.

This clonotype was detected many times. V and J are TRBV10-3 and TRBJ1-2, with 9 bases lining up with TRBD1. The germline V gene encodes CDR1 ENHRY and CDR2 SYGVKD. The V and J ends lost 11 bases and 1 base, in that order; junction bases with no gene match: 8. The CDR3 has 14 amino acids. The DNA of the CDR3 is TGTGCCGTGGGACAGGGCCCTTTTAACTATGGCTACACCTTC. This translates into CAVGQGPFNYGYTF.

The CDR3 reads CASSLAVQSGELFF. The CDR3 nucleotides are TGTGCCAGCAGCTTAGCGGTTCAGTCCGGGGAGCTGTTTTTT. The rearrangement uses TRBV7-9 and TRBJ2-2; D ambiguous. CDR3 size: 14 residues. The germline CDR1 and CDR2 sequences are SEHNR and FQNEAQ (reference sequence). V lost 0 bases and J lost 6, with 8 bases in between.

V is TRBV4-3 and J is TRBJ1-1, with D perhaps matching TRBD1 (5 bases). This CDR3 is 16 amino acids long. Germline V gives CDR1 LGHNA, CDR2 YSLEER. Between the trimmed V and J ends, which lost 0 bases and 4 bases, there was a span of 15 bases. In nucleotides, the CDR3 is TGCGCCAGCAGCCAAGATCCCCCGGGACTTCTCACTGAAGCTTTCTTT. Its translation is CASSQDPPGLLTEAFF.

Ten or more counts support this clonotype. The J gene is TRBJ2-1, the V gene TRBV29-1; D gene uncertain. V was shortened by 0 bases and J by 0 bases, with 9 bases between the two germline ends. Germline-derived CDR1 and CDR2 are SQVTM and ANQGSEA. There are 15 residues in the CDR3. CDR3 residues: CSVEEDPSSYNEQFF. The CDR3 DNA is TGCAGCGTTGAAGAAGACCCGAGCTCCTACAATGAGCAGTTCTTC.

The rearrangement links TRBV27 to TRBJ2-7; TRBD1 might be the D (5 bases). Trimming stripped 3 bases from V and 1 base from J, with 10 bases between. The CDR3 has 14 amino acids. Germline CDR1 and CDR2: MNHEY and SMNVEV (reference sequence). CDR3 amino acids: CASSFLDRSYEQYF. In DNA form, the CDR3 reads TGTGCCAGCAGTTTTCTAGACAGATCCTACGAGCAGTACTTC.

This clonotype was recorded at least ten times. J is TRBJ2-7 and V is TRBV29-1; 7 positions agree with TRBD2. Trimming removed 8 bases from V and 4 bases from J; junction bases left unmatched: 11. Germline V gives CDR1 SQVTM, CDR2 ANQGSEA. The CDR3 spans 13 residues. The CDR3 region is CSFRGLDFYEQYF. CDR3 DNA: TGCAGCTTCCGAGGACTAGATTTTTACGAGCAGTACTTC.

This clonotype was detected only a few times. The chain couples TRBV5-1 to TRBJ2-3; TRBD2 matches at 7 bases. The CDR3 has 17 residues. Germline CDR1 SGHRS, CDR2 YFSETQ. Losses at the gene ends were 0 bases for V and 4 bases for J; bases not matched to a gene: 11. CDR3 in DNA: TGCGCCAGCAGCTTGGCAGCTGGCGGGAGTTTGGCAGATACGCAGTATTTT. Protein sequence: CASSLAAGGSLADTQYF. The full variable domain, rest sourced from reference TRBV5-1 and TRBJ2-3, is KAGVTQTPRYLIKTRGQQVTLSCSPISGHRSVSWYQQTPGQGLQFLFEYFSETQRNKGNFPGRFSGRQFSNSRSEMNVSTLELGDSALYLCASSLAAGGSLADTQYFGPGTRLTVL.

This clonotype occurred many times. The CDR3 nucleotides are TGTGCCGGAGGCTCCCTGGGCGGCTACAATGAGCAGTTCTTC. This gives the protein CAGGSLGGYNEQFF. The gene calls are TRBV6-1 and TRBJ2-1; D is possibly TRBD2 (5 bases). Germline loops: CDR1 MNHNS, CDR2 SASEGT. V was trimmed by 11 bases and J by 3 bases, leaving 17 bases between them. The CDR3 runs 14 residues.

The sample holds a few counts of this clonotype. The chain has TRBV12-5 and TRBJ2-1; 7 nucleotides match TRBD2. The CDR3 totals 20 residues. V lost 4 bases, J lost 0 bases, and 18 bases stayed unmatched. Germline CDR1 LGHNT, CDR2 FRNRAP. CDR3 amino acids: CASGYIRRASGPSSYNEQFF. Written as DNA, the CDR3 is TGTGCTAGTGGTTATATTAGAAGGGCTAGCGGACCCAGCTCCTACAATGAGCAGTTCTTC.

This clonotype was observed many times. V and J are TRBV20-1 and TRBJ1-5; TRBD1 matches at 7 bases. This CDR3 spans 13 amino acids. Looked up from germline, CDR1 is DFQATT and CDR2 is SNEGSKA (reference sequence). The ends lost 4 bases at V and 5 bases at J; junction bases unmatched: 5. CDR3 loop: CSATNRGHQPQHF. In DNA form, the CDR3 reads TGCAGTGCTACAAACAGGGGCCATCAGCCCCAGCATTTT.

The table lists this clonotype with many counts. The CDR3 reads CASSSDPGIGAWKETQYF. CDR3 DNA: TGTGCCAGCAGCTCTGATCCGGGGATTGGAGCCTGGAAAGAGACCCAGTACTTC. The chain joins TRBV11-1 to TRBJ2-5; D is possibly TRBD2 (5 bases). This CDR3 comprises 18 residues. V was cut by 4 bases and J by 3 bases, with 24 bases left in between. Germline V CDR1 and CDR2: SGHAT, FQDESV (reference sequence).

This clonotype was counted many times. For the CDR3, the DNA is TGTGCCAGCAGGCATATGGGCGAGCAGTACTTC. This translates into CASRHMGEQYF. The V gene is TRBV12-3 or TRBV12-4, the J gene TRBJ2-7; D unclear. V was pared by 6 bases and J by 6 bases, with 9 bases between. This CDR3 comprises 11 residues.